The subject of this entry is one T cell receptor (beta chain). This entry comes from a study of T cell changes during pregnancy in multiple sclerosis. Between the trimmed V and J ends, which lost 6 bases and 2 bases, there was a span of 8 bases. Germline V gene data show CDR1 as LNHDA and CDR2 as SQIVND (reference sequence). The CDR3 is 13 residues long. Generated by immunoSEQ multiplex PCR, the TCRdb table keeps only in-frame clones and is missing some. The sample has roughly 66,000 clones, around 93% seen once. This receptor was taken from a female donor with multiple sclerosis, enrolled in a pregnancy study. The sample consisted of peripheral blood, taken in the first trimester of pregnancy. The V call is TRBV19, the J call TRBJ1-3; D not certain. Here the CDR3 reads CASSIGTGNTIYF. The CDR3, as DNA: TGTGCCAGTAGCATTGGCACTGGAAACACCATATATTTT.